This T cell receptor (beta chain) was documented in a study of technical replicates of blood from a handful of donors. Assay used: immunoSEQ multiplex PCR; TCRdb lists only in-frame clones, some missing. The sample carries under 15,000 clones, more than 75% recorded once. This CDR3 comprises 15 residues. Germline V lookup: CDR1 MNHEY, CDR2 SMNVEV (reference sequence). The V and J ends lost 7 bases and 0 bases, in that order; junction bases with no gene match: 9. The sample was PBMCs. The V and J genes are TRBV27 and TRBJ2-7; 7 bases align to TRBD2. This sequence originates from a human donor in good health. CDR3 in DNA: TGTGCCAGCATCCCTAGCTCTAGCGGCTCCTACGAGCAGTACTTC. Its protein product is CASIPSSSGSYEQYF.